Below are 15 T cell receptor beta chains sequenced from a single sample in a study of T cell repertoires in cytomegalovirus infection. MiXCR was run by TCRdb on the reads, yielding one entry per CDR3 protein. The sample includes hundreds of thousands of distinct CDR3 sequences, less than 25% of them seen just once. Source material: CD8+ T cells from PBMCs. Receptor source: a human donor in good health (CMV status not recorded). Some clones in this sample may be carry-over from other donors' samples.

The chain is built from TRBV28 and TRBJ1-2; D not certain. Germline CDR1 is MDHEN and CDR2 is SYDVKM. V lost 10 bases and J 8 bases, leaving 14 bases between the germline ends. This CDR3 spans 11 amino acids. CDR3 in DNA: TGTGCCATCAGCGGTGGAGGCGGCTACACCTTC. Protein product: CAISGGGGYTF.

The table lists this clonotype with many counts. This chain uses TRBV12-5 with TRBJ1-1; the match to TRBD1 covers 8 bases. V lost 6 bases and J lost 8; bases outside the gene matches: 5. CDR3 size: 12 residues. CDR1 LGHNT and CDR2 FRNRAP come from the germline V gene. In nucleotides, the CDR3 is TGTGCTAGTGGACCAGACAGGGGCGAAGCTTTCTTT. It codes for CASGPDRGEAFF.

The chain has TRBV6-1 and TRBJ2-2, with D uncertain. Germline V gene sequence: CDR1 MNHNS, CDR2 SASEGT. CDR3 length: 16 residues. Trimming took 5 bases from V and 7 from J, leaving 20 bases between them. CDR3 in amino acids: CASSYDVLSSVGELFF. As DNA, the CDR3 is TGTGCCAGCAGTTACGACGTCCTCTCGTCTGTCGGGGAGCTGTTTTTT.

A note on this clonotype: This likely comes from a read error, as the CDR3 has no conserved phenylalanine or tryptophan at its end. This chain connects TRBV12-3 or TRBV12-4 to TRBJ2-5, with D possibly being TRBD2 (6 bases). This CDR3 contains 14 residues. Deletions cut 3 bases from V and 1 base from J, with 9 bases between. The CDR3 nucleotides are TGTGCCAGCAGTTTCGGGACTGTCCAAGAGACCCAGTACTCC. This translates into CASSFGTVQETQYS.

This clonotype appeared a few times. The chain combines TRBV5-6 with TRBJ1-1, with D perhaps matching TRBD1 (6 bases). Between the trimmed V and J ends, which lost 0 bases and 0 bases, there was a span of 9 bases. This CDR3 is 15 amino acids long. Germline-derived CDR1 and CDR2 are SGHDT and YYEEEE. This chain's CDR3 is CASSLAGTLNTEAFF. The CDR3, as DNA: TGTGCCAGCAGCTTGGCCGGGACATTGAACACTGAAGCTTTCTTT. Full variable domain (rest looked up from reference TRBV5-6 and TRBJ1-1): DAGVTQSPTHLIKTRGQQVTLRCSPKSGHDTVSWYQQALGQGPQFIFQYYEEEERQRGNFPDRFSGHQFPNYSSELNVNALLLGDSALYLCASSLAGTLNTEAFFGQGTRLTVV.

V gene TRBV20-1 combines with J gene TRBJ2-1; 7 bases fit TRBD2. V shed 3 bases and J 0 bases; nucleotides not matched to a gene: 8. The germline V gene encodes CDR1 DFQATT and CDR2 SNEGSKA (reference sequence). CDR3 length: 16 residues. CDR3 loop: CSARGTRDYSYNEQFF. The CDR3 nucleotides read TGCAGTGCTAGGGGTACCCGGGACTACTCCTACAATGAGCAGTTCTTC.

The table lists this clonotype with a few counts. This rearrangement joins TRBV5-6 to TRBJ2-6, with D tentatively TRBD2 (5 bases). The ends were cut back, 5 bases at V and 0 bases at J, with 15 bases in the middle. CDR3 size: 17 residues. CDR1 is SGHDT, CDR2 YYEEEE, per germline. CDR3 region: CASRPREFPSGANVLTF. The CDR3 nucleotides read TGTGCCAGCAGACCTAGGGAGTTCCCCTCTGGGGCCAACGTCCTGACTTTC. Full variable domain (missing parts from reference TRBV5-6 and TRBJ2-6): DAGVTQSPTHLIKTRGQQVTLRCSPKSGHDTVSWYQQALGQGPQFIFQYYEEEERQRGNFPDRFSGHQFPNYSSELNVNALLLGDSALYLCASRPREFPSGANVLTFGAGSRLTVL.

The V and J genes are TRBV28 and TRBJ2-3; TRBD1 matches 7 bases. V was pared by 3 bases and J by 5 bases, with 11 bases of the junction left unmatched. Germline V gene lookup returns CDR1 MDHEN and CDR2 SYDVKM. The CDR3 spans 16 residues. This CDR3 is CASSFHLGQAEDTQYF. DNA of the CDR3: TGTGCCAGCAGTTTTCATCTCGGACAGGCGGAAGATACGCAGTATTTT. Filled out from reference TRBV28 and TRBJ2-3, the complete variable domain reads DVKVTQSSRYLVKRTGEKVFLECVQDMDHENMFWYRQDPGLGLRLIYFSYDVKMKEKGDIPEGYSVSREKKERFSLILESASTNQTSMYLCASSFHLGQAEDTQYFGPGTRLTVL.

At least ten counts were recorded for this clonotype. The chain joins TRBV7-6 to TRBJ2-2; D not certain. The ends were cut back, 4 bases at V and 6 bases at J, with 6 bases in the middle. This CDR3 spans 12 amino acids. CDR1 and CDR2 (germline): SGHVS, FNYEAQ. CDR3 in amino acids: CASSSIPGELFF. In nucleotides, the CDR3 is TGTGCCAGCAGCTCAATCCCCGGGGAGCTGTTTTTT. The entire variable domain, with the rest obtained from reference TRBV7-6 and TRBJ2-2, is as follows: GAGVSQSPRYKVTKRGQDVALRCDPISGHVSLYWYRQALGQGPEFLTYFNYEAQQDKSGLPNDRFSAERPEGSISTLTIQRTEQRDSAMYRCASSSIPGELFFGEGSRLTVL.

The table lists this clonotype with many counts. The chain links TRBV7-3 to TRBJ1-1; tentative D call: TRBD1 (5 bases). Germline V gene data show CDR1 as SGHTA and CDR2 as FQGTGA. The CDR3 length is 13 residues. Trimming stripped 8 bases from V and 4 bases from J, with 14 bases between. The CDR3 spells CASGEGTRTEAFF. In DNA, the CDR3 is TGTGCCAGCGGGGAGGGGACGCGCACTGAAGCTTTCTTT.

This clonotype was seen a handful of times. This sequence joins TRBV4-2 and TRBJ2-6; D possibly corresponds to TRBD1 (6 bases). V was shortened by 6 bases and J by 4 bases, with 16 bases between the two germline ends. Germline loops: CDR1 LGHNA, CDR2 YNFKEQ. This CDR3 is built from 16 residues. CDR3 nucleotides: TGTGCCAGCAGTTATAACCAGGGGAGAGGGGCCAACGTCCTGACTTTC. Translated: CASSYNQGRGANVLTF.

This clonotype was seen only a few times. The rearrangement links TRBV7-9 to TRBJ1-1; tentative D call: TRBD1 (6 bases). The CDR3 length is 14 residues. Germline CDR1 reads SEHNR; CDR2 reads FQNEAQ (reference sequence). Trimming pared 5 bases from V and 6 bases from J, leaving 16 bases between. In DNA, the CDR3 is TGTGCCAGCAGCAGTAGACAGGTGGTATCTGAAGCTTTCTTT. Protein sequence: CASSSRQVVSEAFF.

CDR3 in amino acids: CASSLNSGPYNEQFF. The CDR3 region has the DNA TGTGCCAGCAGCTTAAATAGCGGACCCTACAATGAGCAGTTCTTC. The rearrangement uses TRBV7-8 and TRBJ2-1; tentative D call: TRBD2 (6 bases). Looked up from germline, CDR1 is SGHVS and CDR2 is FQNEAQ. The CDR3 extends over 15 amino acids. Between the trimmed V and J ends, which lost 2 bases and 2 bases, there was a span of 10 bases.

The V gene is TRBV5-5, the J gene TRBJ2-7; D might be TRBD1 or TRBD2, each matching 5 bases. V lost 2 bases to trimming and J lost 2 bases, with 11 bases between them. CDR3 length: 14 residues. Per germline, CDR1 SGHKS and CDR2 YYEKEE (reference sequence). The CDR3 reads CASSLPGAAYEQYV. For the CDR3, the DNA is TGTGCCAGCAGCTTACCCGGGGCTGCCTACGAGCAGTACGTC.

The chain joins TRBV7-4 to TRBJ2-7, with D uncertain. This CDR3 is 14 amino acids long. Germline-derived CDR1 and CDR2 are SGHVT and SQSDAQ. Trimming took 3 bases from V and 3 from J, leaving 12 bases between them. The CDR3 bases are TGTGCCAGCAGCTTCGTCGGTCCCAACTACGAGCAGTACTTC. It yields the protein CASSFVGPNYEQYF.